This T cell receptor (beta chain) was observed in a study of blood T cells in healthy people across ages (dated by TCRdb to the mid-2010s). As for the study more broadly: In model experiments, template switching captured roughly one uniquely barcoded TCR beta cDNA molecule for every two T cells. Age-related changes in TCR beta repertoire diversity were measured in the study by deep sequencing normalized with unique cDNA molecular identifiers. Four age groups were formed from the donors: young (average around 15 years), middle-aged (approximately 40), aged (62) and long-lived (around 82). For two donors (one aged 18 to 30 and one aged 80 or older), the study analyzed two additional independent replicas of 1 million unique cDNA reads from the same blood draw.

This clonotype was counted many times. No antigen is known for it. Per-base quality was not reported, and no clone a single base away is much larger than it. Donors were 39 systemically healthy Caucasian individuals from Russia aged roughly 6 to 90 years. Ten milliliters of peripheral blood were drawn from each donor into EDTA-treated Vacutainer tubes. PBMCs were isolated by Ficoll-Paque density-gradient centrifugation, with at least 6 million obtained per sample. Trizol reagent was used to extract total RNA from the PBMCs, yielding at least 5.5 micrograms per sample. The percentages of naive CD45RAhigh/CD27high T cells were determined by flow cytometry on a PBMC aliquot from every donor. CDR1 and CDR2, per the germline V gene, are ENHRY and SYGVKD. The junction shows trimming of 3 bases on V and 10 bases on J, and the gene matches do not reach 12 bases of it. Spanning cysteine to phenylalanine, the CDR3 consists of 15 amino acids. Kept here is only the CDR3 DNA, which spans 45 bases and is read in frame from base 1.

Library preparation was by 5' RACE. For sequencing, an Illumina HiSeq 2500 was employed. A second PCR of about 6 to 11 cycles was performed with a sample-barcoded 5' primer and a J-beta primer mix. A template-switch 5' adaptor carrying 12 random nucleotides introduced a unique molecular identifier onto each TCR beta cDNA molecule. At least 3 million CDR3-containing paired-end reads were obtained from each sample. All of the RNA was converted into first-strand cDNA using the Mint cDNA synthesis kit, with a TRBC-specific oligonucleotide serving as the primer. All cDNA was treated with uracil-DNA glycosylase and then went through a first 18-cycle PCR with the universal primers M1SS and BC2_uni_R. The paper's processing steps were these. Normalization of each sample was performed by random selection of 1 million high-quality reads, each carrying a distinct molecular identifier. Instead of being binned into consensus sequences, reads with shared molecular identifiers were discarded. MiTCR, with a Q25 quality threshold and the strictest error-elimination algorithm, was used for CDR3 identification, clonotype clustering and error correction. A nonparametric unseen species model with Euler transformation was used to estimate lower-bound total TCR beta diversity. The public sequencing data were trimmed at Q25 with fastp and processed into clonotypes with MiXCR by TCRdb, which kept only in-frame beta chains. Every CDR3 protein is listed once, alongside the most common genes and DNA of its rows. TCRdb, rather than the study authors, made the V and J calls. Recorded for this sample are about 840,000 distinct CDR3 sequences; about 28% of them occurred a single time. Roughly a tenth of the sample belongs to the ten largest clones.

Broader findings and caveats from the paper: A strong correlation was found between observed TCR beta diversity and the percentage of naive T cells measured by flow cytometry. Estimates of total diversity based on one million sequenced T cells were regarded as lower bounds and as underestimates. Because profiling used bulk unsorted PBMCs, naive and antigen-experienced compartments could not be compared conclusively. The CMV infection status of donors was not known, potentially confounding age-related changes in expanded clonotypes. As age increased, observed TCR beta diversity per million T cells dropped in a roughly linear way, and a significant reduction was already evident by age around 41. Compared with the aged group, the long-lived group had more naive CD4+ T cells, fewer expanded clones and increased TCR diversity, suggesting age selection.

These data also formed part of another study, on T cells of mothers and their children. From the second report: Nine systemically healthy Caucasian individuals, comprising three mothers and their six children, were included as donors. cDNA synthesis consumed the entire amount of extracted RNA, loaded at about 1.6 ug RNA in each 15 ul reaction. In the second PCR, sample barcodes and 2-4 random nucleotides were introduced via the M1S primer. Over 9.5 million TCR beta CDR3 reads were obtained for each mother, and 2.5 million to 3 million reads were obtained for each child. Thymic selection similarly shapes TCR recombination output in related and unrelated pairs, with minor effect from inherited differences. Normalized repertoire overlap in related mother-child pairs was always slightly higher than in unrelated mother-child pairs, but the difference was never significant. No persistent microchimeric T cell clones were found, with a detection sensitivity of approximately 94 clones per million clonotypes. The study used deep NGS to compare TCR beta repertoires of mothers and children, seeking features distinguishing related mother-child pairs from unrelated individuals. The mean age was around 42 +/- 4 years for the mothers and about 12 +/- 4 years for the children. Libraries were sequenced on Illumina HiSeq 2000 with 100+100 nt paired-end reads after adapter ligation with NEBNext reagents. To avoid cross-contamination, the mother libraries and the child libraries were prepared a month apart and sequenced in separate runs. Between roughly 500,000 and 2,000,000 distinct TCR beta clonotypes were identified per donor. Naive TCR beta clonotypes were estimated from low-frequency clonotypes matched to each donor's FACS-determined naive share, without sorting.

The sequenced sample was blood. This chain joins TRBV10-3 to TRBJ2-1; the central 7 bases match TRBD1. This receptor was identified in a woman between 40 and 50 years old in good health. Here is the DNA: TGTGCCATCAGTGATGTGACAGGGCCTCCTGGGGAGCAGTTCTTC. It encodes CAISDVTGPPGEQFF.